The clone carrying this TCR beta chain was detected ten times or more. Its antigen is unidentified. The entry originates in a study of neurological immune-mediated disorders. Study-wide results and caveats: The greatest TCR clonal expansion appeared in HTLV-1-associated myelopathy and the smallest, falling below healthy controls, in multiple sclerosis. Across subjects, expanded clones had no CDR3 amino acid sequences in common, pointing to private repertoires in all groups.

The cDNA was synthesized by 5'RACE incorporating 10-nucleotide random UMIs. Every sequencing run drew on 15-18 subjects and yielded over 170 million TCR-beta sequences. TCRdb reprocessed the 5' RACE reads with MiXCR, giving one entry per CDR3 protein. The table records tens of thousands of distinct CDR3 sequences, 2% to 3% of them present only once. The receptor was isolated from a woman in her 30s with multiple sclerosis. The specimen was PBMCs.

For the CDR3, the DNA is TGCGCCAGCAGCCCTCCCAACCCCTCTGGAAACACCATATATTTT. This codes for CASSPPNPSGNTIYF. The chain links TRBV5-1 to TRBJ1-3; D unclear. V gave up 4 bases and J gave up 0 bases, with 11 bases separating them. The CDR3 extends over 15 amino acids. Germline assignment: CDR1 SGHRS and CDR2 YFSETQ.